These 26 T cell receptor beta chains came from one sample sequenced in a study of blood T cell repertoires in COVID-19 (dated by TCRdb to about 2020). Library method: the immunoSEQ multiplex PCR assay. TCRdb retrieved this table from immuneACCESS and kept in-frame rearrangements only. Not all clones are present; in checked studies, unresolved V genes account for under half, and no reason is known for the remainder. This sample has around 200,000 clones in its table, and roughly 90% of those were observed once. In total, the top ten clones hold around 1.5% of the sample. What was sequenced was peripheral blood. These receptors were taken from a man aged 18 to 29 with active or convalescent COVID-19.

J is TRBJ1-2 and V is TRBV2; D is perhaps TRBD1 (5 bases). V was clipped by 7 bases and J by 4 bases, with 19 bases between them. This CDR3 comprises 15 residues. The germline gives CDR1 SNHLY, CDR2 FYNNEI. CDR3 region: CASTTTGRQGYGYTF. The CDR3 coding sequence is TGTGCCAGCACAACTACGGGCCGCCAGGGCTATGGCTACACCTTC. Together with reference TRBV2 and TRBJ1-2, the CDR3 gives the full variable domain: EPEVTQTPSHQVTQMGQEVILRCVPISNHLYFYWYRQILGQKVEFLVSFYNNEISEKSEIFDDQFSVERPDGSNFTLKIRSTKLEDSAMYFCASTTTGRQGYGYTFGSGTRLTVV.

The chain carries TRBV5-4 and TRBJ2-5; D may be TRBD2 (5 bases). Germline V lookup: CDR1 SGHNT, CDR2 YYREEE (reference sequence). There are 14 residues in the CDR3. Between the trimmed V and J ends, which lost 5 bases and 3 bases, there was a span of 14 bases. As DNA, the CDR3 is TGTGCCAGCAGTATTGGAGGCCGGGAAGAGACCCAGTACTTC. Protein product: CASSIGGREETQYF.

The chain combines TRBV23-1 with TRBJ2-7, with 7 bases that match TRBD1. TRBV23-1 carries the ORF label, with uncertain function. Trimming at V came to 2 bases and at J to 4 bases, leaving 14 bases not matched to a gene. CDR3 size: 17 residues. Written as DNA, the CDR3 is TGCGCCAGCAGTCAAGTTGAGGGGGCAGTTAGCCTGTACGAGCAGTACTTC. This gives the protein CASSQVEGAVSLYEQYF.

The rearrangement uses TRBV2 and TRBJ1-4, with 9 nucleotides matching TRBD1. This CDR3 contains 15 residues. Germline V lookup: CDR1 SNHLY, CDR2 FYNNEI. V shed 9 bases, J shed 1 base, and the junction held 6 bases outside the gene matches. The CDR3 spells CASKGQGITNEKLFF. The CDR3 region has the DNA TGTGCCAGTAAAGGACAGGGGATAACTAATGAAAAACTGTTTTTT. The full variable domain, with the rest looked up from reference TRBV2 and TRBJ1-4, is EPEVTQTPSHQVTQMGQEVILRCVPISNHLYFYWYRQILGQKVEFLVSFYNNEISEKSEIFDDQFSVERPDGSNFTLKIRSTKLEDSAMYFCASKGQGITNEKLFFGSGTQLSVL.

The V gene is TRBV5-6, the J gene TRBJ2-2, with 8 bases fitting TRBD2. Trimming took 0 bases from V and 1 from J; bases not matched to a gene: 2. Per germline, CDR1 SGHDT and CDR2 YYEEEE. This CDR3 has 16 amino acids. The CDR3 region is CASSLVLAVNTGELFF. DNA for the CDR3: TGTGCCAGCAGCTTGGTACTAGCGGTGAACACCGGGGAGCTGTTTTTT. The full variable domain, with the rest looked up from reference TRBV5-6 and TRBJ2-2, is DAGVTQSPTHLIKTRGQQVTLRCSPKSGHDTVSWYQQALGQGPQFIFQYYEEEERQRGNFPDRFSGHQFPNYSSELNVNALLLGDSALYLCASSLVLAVNTGELFFGEGSRLTVL.

Only one count was recorded for this clone. The chain links TRBV4-1 to TRBJ2-3; weak D call: TRBD1 (6 bases). Germline lookup yields CDR1 MGHRA and CDR2 YSYEKL. Trimming shortened V by 2 bases and J by 2 bases, and 14 bases separated the two germline ends. The CDR3 totals 16 residues. CDR3 in DNA: TGCGCCAGCAGCCAATCTCTTACAGGGTCCACAGATACGCAGTATTTT. Translation gives CASSQSLTGSTDTQYF.

V and J are TRBV19 and TRBJ1-5; 7 bases align to TRBD1. This CDR3 comprises 16 residues. The junction had 13 bases not matched to a gene; V was cut back by 5 bases and J by 6 bases. Germline CDR1 and CDR2: LNHDA and SQIVND (reference sequence). The CDR3 DNA reads TGTGCCAGTAGTCCCGAACAGGGGAGAGGGCTTCAGCCCCAGCATTTT. It codes for CASSPEQGRGLQPQHF.

The chain combines TRBV5-1 with TRBJ2-5, with D possibly being TRBD2 (6 bases). V gave up 2 bases and J gave up 5 bases, with 13 bases separating them. This CDR3 has 14 residues. The germline CDR1 and CDR2 sequences are SGHRS and YFSETQ. The CDR3 here is CASSFTTGGETQYF. CDR3 in DNA: TGCGCCAGCAGCTTCACCACTGGAGGGGAGACCCAGTACTTC.

V is TRBV28 and J is TRBJ1-6; 8 bases match TRBD1. CDR3 size: 15 residues. Losses at the gene ends were 5 bases for V and 7 bases for J; bases not matched to a gene: 7. Germline V gives CDR1 MDHEN, CDR2 SYDVKM. The CDR3 nucleotides are TGTGCCAGCAGTAAACAGACAGGGGCGAATTCACCCCTCCACTTT. Translated, it gives CASSKQTGANSPLHF. The full variable domain, rest sourced from reference TRBV28 and TRBJ1-6, is DVKVTQSSRYLVKRTGEKVFLECVQDMDHENMFWYRQDPGLGLRLIYFSYDVKMKEKGDIPEGYSVSREKKERFSLILESASTNQTSMYLCASSKQTGANSPLHFGNGTRLTVT.

This chain connects TRBV4-1 to TRBJ2-1; TRBD1 matches 10 bases. This CDR3 has 16 amino acids. V shed 5 bases and J 2 bases; nucleotides not matched to a gene: 6. Germline assignment: CDR1 MGHRA and CDR2 YSYEKL. The CDR3 DNA follows: TGCGCCAGCAGCGAGGAAGGGACAGGGGCCTACAATGAGCAGTTCTTC. Translating it yields CASSEEGTGAYNEQFF.

This sequence joins TRBV19 and TRBJ2-1; D gene uncertain. CDR3 size: 12 residues. Per germline, CDR1 LNHDA and CDR2 SQIVND (reference sequence). V was clipped by 4 bases and J by 9 bases, with 10 bases between them. CDR3 nucleotide sequence: TGTGCCAGTAGTAGGGCCATGGGTGAGCAGTTCTTC. Amino acid sequence: CASSRAMGEQFF.

This chain uses TRBV6-5 with TRBJ2-7, with 7 bases aligning to TRBD1. The CDR3 contains 13 residues. Looked up from germline, CDR1 is MNHEY and CDR2 is SVGAGI. Trimming cost V 0 bases and J 5 bases; bases outside gene matches: 1. This CDR3 is CASSYSGGHEQYF. The CDR3 DNA reads TGTGCCAGCAGTTACTCAGGGGGCCACGAGCAGTACTTC.

This rearrangement joins TRBV30 to TRBJ2-3; 8 nucleotides line up with TRBD1. This CDR3 spans 15 amino acids. CDR1 is GTSNPN, CDR2 SVGIG, per germline (reference sequence). V gave up 5 bases and J gave up 4 bases; unmatched junction bases: 11. CDR3 sequence: CAWGGGQGRADTQYF. The CDR3 DNA reads TGTGCCTGGGGGGGAGGACAGGGAAGGGCAGATACGCAGTATTTT.

The gene calls are TRBV6-5 and TRBJ2-3, with D possibly matching TRBD1 (5 bases). Germline loops: CDR1 MNHEY, CDR2 SVGAGI. This CDR3 spans 13 amino acids. The V and J ends lost 0 bases and 4 bases respectively, with 5 bases between them. The CDR3 loop reads CASSYSGPDTQYF. The CDR3 nucleotides are TGTGCCAGCAGTTACTCGGGGCCAGATACGCAGTATTTT.

The CDR3 protein is CASSFGRGVSYNEQFF. CDR3 nucleotides: TGTGCCAGCAGTTTTGGCCGCGGGGTGTCCTACAATGAGCAGTTCTTC. The chain joins TRBV28 to TRBJ2-1; perhaps TRBD2 as D (6 bases). This CDR3 spans 16 amino acids. With 3 bases removed from V and 1 base from J, the gap between germline ends came to 13 bases. CDR1 MDHEN and CDR2 SYDVKM come from the germline V gene.

The chain employs TRBV12-5 and TRBJ1-1; D possibly corresponds to TRBD1 (5 bases). Germline V gives CDR1 LGHNT, CDR2 FRNRAP. V was cut by 0 bases and J by 3 bases, with 17 bases left in between. CDR3 size: 17 residues. The CDR3 nucleotides are TGTGCTAGTGGTTTGGTCCTTGGTGGGGCGCCTGACACTGAAGCTTTCTTT. Residues: CASGLVLGGAPDTEAFF. Complete variable domain (other parts from reference TRBV12-5 and TRBJ1-1): DARVTQTPRHKVTEMGQEVTMRCQPILGHNTVFWYRQTMMQGLELLAYFRNRAPLDDSGMPKDRFSAEMPDATLATLKIQPSEPRDSAVYFCASGLVLGGAPDTEAFFGQGTRLTVV.

As DNA, the CDR3 is TGTGCCATCAACGAACGGGGGGGCTTGAGCTATGGCTACACCTTC. Residues: CAINERGGLSYGYTF. The chain uses TRBV10-3 and TRBJ1-2, with D possibly being TRBD1 (6 bases). Trimming cost V 7 bases and J 4 bases, with 19 bases left between them. From germline, CDR1 is ENHRY and CDR2 SYGVKD. The CDR3 is made up of 15 amino acids.

The chain is built from TRBV7-3 and TRBJ1-1; 7 positions agree with TRBD1. Germline-derived CDR1 and CDR2 are SGHTA and FQGTGA. This CDR3 is 14 amino acids long. The trim removed 5 bases at V and 0 bases at J, leaving 3 bases unmatched. The CDR3 sequence is CASSRQGMNTEAFF. The CDR3, as DNA: TGTGCCAGCAGCCGACAGGGAATGAACACTGAAGCTTTCTTT.

This clone was found a few times. The chain employs TRBV7-8 and TRBJ1-5; D is possibly TRBD1 (6 bases). The CDR3 runs to 17 residues. Per the germline V gene, CDR1 is SGHVS and CDR2 is FQNEAQ. The V gene lost 3 bases and the J gene lost 0 bases, with 15 bases spanning the gap. The CDR3 DNA reads as TGTGCCAGCAGCTTGGGGGGGCGATCTGGTAGCAATCAGCCCCAGCATTTT. Translated, it gives CASSLGGRSGSNQPQHF.

The V gene is TRBV6-5, the J gene TRBJ2-2; D is perhaps TRBD1 (6 bases). Germline V lookup: CDR1 MNHEY, CDR2 SVGAGI. This CDR3 spans 13 amino acids. V gave up 8 bases and J gave up 0 bases, with 7 bases separating them. CDR3 in DNA: TGTGCCAGCGAGGGGGCGAACACCGGGGAGCTGTTTTTT. Translation gives CASEGANTGELFF.

The J gene is TRBJ2-7, the V gene TRBV6-5, with TRBD1 matching 10 bases. Germline loops: CDR1 MNHEY, CDR2 SVGAGI. This CDR3 spans 16 amino acids. The V segment lost 0 bases and the J segment 3 bases; nucleotides outside the gene matches: 5. The CDR3 protein is CASSYSKGQGYYEQYF. The CDR3 DNA sequence: TGTGCCAGCAGTTACTCGAAGGGACAGGGGTACTACGAGCAGTACTTC.

The chain couples TRBV10-3 to TRBJ2-6; 10 positions match TRBD2. CDR1 ENHRY and CDR2 SYGVKD come from the germline V gene. The CDR3 is made up of 17 amino acids. V lost 4 bases, J lost 3 bases, and 6 bases stayed unmatched. CDR3 amino acids: CAISVTSGNDGANVLTF. Here the CDR3 DNA reads TGTGCCATCAGTGTAACTAGCGGGAACGATGGGGCCAACGTCCTGACTTTC.

This chain uses TRBV21-1 with TRBJ2-3; TRBD2, as called in the table, went unchecked against the DNA. TRBV21-1 is a known pseudogene. The CDR3 length is 17 residues. The chain's CDR3 is CASSKWFNPETTDTQYF. For the CDR3, the DNA is TGTGCCAGCAGCAAATGGTTCAACCCGGAGACCACAGATACGCAGTATTTT.

The chain is built from TRBV9 and TRBJ2-2, with 9 bases aligning to TRBD1. V gave up 3 bases and J gave up 5 bases; unmatched junction bases: 5. The germline gives CDR1 SGDLS, CDR2 YYNGEE. The CDR3 is made up of 15 amino acids. The CDR3 region is CASSAKDRGTGELFF. The CDR3, as DNA: TGTGCCAGCAGCGCCAAGGACAGGGGAACCGGGGAGCTGTTTTTT. Variable domain in full (rest from reference TRBV9 and TRBJ2-2): DSGVTQTPKHLITATGQRVTLRCSPRSGDLSVYWYQQSLDQGLQFLIQYYNGEERAKGNILERFSAQQFPDLHSELNLSSLELGDSALYFCASSAKDRGTGELFFGEGSRLTVL.

Notes on this clone: An end of the junction differs from the germline gene, which may be a read error. The V and J genes are TRBV29-1 and TRBJ2-1, with D tentatively TRBD2 (5 bases). CDR3 length: 10 amino acids. Germline assignment: CDR1 SQVTM and CDR2 ANQGSEA. The CDR3, as DNA: TGTGCGGGCGGGTACAATGAGCAGTTCTTC. Amino acid sequence: CAGGYNEQFF.

The chain couples TRBV19 to TRBJ2-5; maybe TRBD2 (5 bases). The CDR3 spans 14 residues. The V end was cut by 10 bases, the J end by 2 bases, with 17 bases between. Germline CDR1 LNHDA, CDR2 SQIVND (reference sequence). The DNA of the CDR3 is TGTGCCACCTCACGAGGGTGGGGACAAGAGACCCAGTACTTC. Translating it yields CATSRGWGQETQYF.